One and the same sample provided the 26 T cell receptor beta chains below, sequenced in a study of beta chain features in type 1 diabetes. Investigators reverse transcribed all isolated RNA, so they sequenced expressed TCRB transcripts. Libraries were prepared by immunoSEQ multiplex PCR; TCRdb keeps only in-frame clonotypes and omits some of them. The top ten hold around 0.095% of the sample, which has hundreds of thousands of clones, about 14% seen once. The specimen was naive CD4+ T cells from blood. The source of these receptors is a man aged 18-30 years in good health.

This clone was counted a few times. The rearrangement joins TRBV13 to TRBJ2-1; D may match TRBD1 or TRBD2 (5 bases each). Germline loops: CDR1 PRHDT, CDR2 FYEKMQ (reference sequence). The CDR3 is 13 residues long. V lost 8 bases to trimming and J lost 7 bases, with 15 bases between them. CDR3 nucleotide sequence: TGTGCCAGCCGCCTGGCCTGGGGGAATGAGCAGTTCTTC. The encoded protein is CASRLAWGNEQFF.

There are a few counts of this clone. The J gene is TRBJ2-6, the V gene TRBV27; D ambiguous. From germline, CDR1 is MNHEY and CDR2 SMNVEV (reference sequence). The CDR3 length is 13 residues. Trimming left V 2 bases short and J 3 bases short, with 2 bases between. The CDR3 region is CASSLIGANVLTF. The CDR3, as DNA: TGTGCCAGCAGTTTAATTGGGGCCAACGTCCTGACTTTC.

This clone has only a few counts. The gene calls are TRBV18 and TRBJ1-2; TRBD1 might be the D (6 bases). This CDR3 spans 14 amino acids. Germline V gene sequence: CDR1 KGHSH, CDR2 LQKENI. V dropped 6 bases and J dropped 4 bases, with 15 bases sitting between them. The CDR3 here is CASSLDRTSYGYTF. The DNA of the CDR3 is TGTGCCAGCTCCCTCGACAGGACCTCCTATGGCTACACCTTC.

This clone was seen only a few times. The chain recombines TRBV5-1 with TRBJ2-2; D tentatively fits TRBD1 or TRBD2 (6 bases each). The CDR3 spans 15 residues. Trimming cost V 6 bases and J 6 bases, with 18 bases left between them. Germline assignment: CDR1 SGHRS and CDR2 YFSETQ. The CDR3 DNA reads TGCGCCAGCACCCTGGTCGGGGGCGTAGCCGGGGAGCTGTTTTTT. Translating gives CASTLVGGVAGELFF.

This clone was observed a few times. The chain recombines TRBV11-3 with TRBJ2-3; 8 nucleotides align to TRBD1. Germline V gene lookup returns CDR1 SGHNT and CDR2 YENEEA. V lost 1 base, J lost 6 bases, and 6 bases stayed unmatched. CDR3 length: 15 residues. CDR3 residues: CASSLGGQGPDTQYF. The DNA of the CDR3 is TGTGCCAGCAGCTTAGGAGGACAGGGCCCGGATACGCAGTATTTT.

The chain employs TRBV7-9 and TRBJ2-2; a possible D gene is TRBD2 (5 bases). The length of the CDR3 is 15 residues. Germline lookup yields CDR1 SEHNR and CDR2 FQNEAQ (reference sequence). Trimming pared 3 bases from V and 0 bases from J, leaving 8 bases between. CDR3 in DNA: TGTGCCAGCAGCTTGCAGCGGACGAACACCGGGGAGCTGTTTTTT. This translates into CASSLQRTNTGELFF.

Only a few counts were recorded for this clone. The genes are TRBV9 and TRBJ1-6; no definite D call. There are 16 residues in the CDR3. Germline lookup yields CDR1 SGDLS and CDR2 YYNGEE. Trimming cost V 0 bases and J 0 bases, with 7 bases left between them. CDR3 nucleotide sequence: TGTGCCAGCAGCGTAGGTCAGAGCTCCTATAATTCACCCCTCCACTTT. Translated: CASSVGQSSYNSPLHF.

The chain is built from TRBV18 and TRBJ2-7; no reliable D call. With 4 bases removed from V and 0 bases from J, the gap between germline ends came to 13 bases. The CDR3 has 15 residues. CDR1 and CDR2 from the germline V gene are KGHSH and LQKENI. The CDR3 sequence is CASSLRRVSSYEQYF. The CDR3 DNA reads TGTGCCAGCTCACTACGGAGAGTGAGCTCCTACGAGCAGTACTTC.

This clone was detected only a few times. Written as DNA, the CDR3 is TGTGCCAGCAGCTTGGGCAGTCAGAACACTGAAGCTTTCTTT. Translated: CASSLGSQNTEAFF. The rearrangement joins TRBV5-4 to TRBJ1-1, with D hard to call. The CDR3 is made up of 14 amino acids. V was trimmed by 0 bases and J by 1 base, leaving 7 bases between them. Germline CDR1 and CDR2: SGHNT and YYREEE (reference sequence).

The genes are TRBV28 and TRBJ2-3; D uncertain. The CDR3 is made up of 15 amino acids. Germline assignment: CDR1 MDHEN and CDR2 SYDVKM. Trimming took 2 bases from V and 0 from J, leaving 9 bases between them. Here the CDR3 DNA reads TGTGCCAGCAGTTTAGGTTCTGCTAGCACAGATACGCAGTATTTT. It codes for CASSLGSASTDTQYF.

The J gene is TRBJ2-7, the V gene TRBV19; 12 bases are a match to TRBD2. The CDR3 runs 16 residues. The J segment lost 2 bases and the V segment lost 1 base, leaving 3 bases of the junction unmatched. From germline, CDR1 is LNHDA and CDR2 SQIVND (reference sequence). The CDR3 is CASSIARTSGTYEQYF. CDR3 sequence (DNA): TGTGCCAGTAGTATAGCCCGGACTAGCGGGACCTACGAGCAGTACTTC.

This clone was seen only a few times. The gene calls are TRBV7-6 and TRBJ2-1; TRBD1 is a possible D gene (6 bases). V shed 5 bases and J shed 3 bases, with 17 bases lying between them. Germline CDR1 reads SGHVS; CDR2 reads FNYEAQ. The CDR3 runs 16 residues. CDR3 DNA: TGTGCCAGCAGCCCATCGACAGGTTCCCTCTACAATGAGCAGTTCTTC. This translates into CASSPSTGSLYNEQFF.

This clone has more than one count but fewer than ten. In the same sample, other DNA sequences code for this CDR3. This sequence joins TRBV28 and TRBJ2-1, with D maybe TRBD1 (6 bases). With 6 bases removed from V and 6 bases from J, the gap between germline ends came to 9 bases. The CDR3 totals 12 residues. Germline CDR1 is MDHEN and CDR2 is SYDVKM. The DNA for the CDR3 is TGTGCCAGCAGCCTCAGGGGCAATGAGCAGTTCTTC. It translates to CASSLRGNEQFF.

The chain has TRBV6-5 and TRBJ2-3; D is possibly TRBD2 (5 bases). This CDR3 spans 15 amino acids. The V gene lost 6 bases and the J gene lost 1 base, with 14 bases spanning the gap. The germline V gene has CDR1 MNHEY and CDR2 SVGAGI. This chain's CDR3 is CASSSAGSGTDTQYF. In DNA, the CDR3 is TGTGCCAGCAGCTCGGCGGGTTCTGGCACAGATACGCAGTATTTT.

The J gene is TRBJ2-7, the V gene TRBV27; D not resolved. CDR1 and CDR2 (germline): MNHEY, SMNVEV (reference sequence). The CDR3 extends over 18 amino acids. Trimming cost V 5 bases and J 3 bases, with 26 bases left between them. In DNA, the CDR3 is TGTGCCAGCAGTCCAGAGACCTTTGGACCCAGGCGACTCTACGAGCAGTACTTC. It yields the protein CASSPETFGPRRLYEQYF.

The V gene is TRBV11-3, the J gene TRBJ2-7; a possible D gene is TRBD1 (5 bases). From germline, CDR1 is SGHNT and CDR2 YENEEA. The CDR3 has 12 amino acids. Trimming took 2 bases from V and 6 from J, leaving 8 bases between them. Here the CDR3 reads CASSLQGTEQYF. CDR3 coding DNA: TGTGCCAGCAGCTTACAGGGAACCGAGCAGTACTTC.

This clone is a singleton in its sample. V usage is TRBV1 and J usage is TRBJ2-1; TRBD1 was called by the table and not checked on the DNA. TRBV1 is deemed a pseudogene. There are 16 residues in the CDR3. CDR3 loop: CTSSPRREQGVYEQFF. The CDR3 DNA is TGCACCAGCAGCCCACGCCGGGAACAGGGGGTCTATGAGCAGTTCTTC.

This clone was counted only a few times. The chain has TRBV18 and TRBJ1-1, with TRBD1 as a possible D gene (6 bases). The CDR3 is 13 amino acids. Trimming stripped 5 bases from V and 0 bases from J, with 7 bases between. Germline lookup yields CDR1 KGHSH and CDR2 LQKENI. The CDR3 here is CASSGDMNTEAFF. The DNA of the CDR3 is TGTGCCAGCTCAGGGGACATGAACACTGAAGCTTTCTTT.

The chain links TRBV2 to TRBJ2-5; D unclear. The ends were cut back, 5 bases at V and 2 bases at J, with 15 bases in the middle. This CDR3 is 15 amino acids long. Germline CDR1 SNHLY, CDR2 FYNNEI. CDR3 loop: CASSPNRPRQETQYF. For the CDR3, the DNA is TGTGCCAGCAGTCCAAACCGGCCCAGGCAAGAGACCCAGTACTTC.

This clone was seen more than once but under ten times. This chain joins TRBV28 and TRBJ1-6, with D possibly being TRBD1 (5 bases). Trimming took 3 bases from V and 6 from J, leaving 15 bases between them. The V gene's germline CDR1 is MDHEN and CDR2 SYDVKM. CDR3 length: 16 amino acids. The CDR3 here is CASSLSTGLSNSPLHF. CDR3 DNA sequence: TGTGCCAGCAGTTTGAGTACAGGACTTTCTAATTCACCCCTCCACTTT.

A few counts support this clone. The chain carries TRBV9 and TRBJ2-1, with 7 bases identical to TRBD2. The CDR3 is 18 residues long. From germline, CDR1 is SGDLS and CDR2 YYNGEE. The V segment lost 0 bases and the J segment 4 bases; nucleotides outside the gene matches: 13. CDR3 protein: CASSVGGRGYTWYNEQFF. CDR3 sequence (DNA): TGTGCCAGCAGCGTAGGAGGGCGGGGGTACACGTGGTACAATGAGCAGTTCTTC.

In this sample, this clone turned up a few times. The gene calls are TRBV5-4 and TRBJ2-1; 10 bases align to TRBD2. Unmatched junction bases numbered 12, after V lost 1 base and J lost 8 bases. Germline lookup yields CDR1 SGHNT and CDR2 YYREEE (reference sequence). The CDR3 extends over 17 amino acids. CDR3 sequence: CASSLKAGGPRSDEQFF. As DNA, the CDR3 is TGTGCCAGCAGCTTGAAAGCGGGAGGGCCTAGGAGCGATGAGCAGTTCTTC.

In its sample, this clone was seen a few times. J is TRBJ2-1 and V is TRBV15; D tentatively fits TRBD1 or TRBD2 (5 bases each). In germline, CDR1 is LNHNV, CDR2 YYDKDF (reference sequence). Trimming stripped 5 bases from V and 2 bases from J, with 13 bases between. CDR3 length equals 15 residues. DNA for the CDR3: TGTGCCACCAGCGCCCGTGGGGGTCCCTACAATGAGCAGTTCTTC. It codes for CATSARGGPYNEQFF. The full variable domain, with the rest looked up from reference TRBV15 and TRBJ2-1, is DAMVIQNPRYQVTQFGKPVTLSCSQTLNHNVMYWYQQKSSQAPKLLFHYYDKDFNNEADTPDNFQSRRPNTSFCFLDIRSPGLGDTAMYLCATSARGGPYNEQFFGPGTRLTVL.

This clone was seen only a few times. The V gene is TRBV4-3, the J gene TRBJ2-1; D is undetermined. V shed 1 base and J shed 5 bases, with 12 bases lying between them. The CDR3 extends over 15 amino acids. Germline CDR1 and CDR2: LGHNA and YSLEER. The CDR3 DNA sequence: TGCGCCAGCAGCCAAGTTCTGCGCCCTAACAATGAGCAGTTCTTC. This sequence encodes CASSQVLRPNNEQFF.

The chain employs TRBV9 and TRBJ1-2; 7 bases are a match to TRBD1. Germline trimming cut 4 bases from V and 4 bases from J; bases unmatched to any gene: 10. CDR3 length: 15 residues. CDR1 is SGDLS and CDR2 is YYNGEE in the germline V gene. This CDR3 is CASSTRDSIGYGYTF. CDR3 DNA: TGTGCCAGCAGCACTCGGGACAGCATCGGCTATGGCTACACCTTC.

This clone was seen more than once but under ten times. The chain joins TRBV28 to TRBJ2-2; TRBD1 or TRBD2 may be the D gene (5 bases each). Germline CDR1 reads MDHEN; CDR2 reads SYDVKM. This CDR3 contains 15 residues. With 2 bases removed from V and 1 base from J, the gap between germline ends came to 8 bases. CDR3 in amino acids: CASSLRGVNTGELFF. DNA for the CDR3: TGTGCCAGCAGTTTAAGAGGGGTGAACACCGGGGAGCTGTTTTTT.